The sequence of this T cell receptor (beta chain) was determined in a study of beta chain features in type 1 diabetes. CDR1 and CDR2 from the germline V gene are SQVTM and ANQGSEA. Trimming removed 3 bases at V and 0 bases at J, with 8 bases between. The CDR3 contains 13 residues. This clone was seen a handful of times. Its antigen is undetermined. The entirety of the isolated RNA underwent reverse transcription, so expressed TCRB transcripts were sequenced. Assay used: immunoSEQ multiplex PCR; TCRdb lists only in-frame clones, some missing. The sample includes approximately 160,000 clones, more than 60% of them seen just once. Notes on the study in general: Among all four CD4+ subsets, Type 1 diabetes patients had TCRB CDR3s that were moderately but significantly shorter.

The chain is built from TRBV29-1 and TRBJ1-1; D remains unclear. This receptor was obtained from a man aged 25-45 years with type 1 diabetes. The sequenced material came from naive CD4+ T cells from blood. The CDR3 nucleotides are TGCAGCGTTGAGCAGATCATGAACACTGAAGCTTTCTTT. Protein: CSVEQIMNTEAFF.